This entry is about one T cell receptor (beta chain). No antigen is known for it. This specimen comes from a study of beta chain features in type 1 diabetes. V shed 3 bases and J shed 0 bases, with 17 bases lying between them. Germline values: CDR1 SGHTA, CDR2 FQGNSA. This CDR3 has 17 amino acids. The entirety of the isolated RNA underwent reverse transcription, so expressed TCRB transcripts were sequenced. Only in-frame clones appear in the TCRdb table, and some are missing; sequencing was by immunoSEQ multiplex PCR. The top ten hold 0.09% to 0.15% of the sample, which has approximately 600,000 clones, 12% seen once. Overall study results and limits: Shorter TCRB CDR3s, moderately but significantly so, marked every one of the four CD4+ subsets in Type 1 diabetes patients.

The sequenced material came from naive CD4+ T cells from blood. This clonotype was obtained from a man aged 25-45 years with type 1 diabetes. The chain has TRBV7-2 and TRBJ1-2; maybe TRBD1 (5 bases). CDR3 nucleotide sequence: TGTGCCAGCAGCTTGACCCCGGGGCAGGGTGCTAACTATGGCTACACCTTC. Its translation: CASSLTPGQGANYGYTF. Based on the CDR3 plus reference TRBV7-2 and TRBJ1-2, the full variable domain is GAGVSQSPSNKVTEKGKDVELRCDPISGHTALYWYRQSLGQGLEFLIYFQGNSAPDKSGLPSDRFSAERTGGSVSTLTIQRTQQEDSAVYLCASSLTPGQGANYGYTFGSGTRLTVV.